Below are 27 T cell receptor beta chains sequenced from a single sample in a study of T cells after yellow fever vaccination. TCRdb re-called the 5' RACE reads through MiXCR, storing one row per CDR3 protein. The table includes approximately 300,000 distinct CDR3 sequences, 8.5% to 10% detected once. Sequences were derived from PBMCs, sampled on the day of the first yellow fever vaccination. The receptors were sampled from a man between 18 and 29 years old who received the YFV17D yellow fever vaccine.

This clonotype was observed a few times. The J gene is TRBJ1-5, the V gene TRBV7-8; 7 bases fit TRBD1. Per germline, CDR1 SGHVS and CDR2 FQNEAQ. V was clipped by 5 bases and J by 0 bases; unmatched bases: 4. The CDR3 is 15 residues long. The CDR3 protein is CASSPGTASNQPQHF. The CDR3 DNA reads TGTGCCAGCAGCCCCGGGACAGCTAGCAATCAGCCCCAGCATTTT.

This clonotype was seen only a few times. The CDR3 DNA reads TGCGCCAGCAGCTTGGGCAGGGCCAGAGGTGAGCAGTTCTTC. Its translation is CASSLGRARGEQFF. J is TRBJ2-1 and V is TRBV5-1, with D possibly TRBD1 on 5 matching bases. The germline gives CDR1 SGHRS, CDR2 YFSETQ. CDR3 length equals 14 residues. Trimming took off 0 bases at V and 9 bases at J, with 13 bases between the two ends.

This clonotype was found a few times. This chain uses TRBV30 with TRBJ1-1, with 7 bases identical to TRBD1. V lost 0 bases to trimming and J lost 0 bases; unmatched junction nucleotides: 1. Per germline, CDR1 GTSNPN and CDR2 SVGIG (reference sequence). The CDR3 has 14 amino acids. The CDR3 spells CAWSVQGVNTEAFF. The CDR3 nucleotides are TGTGCCTGGAGTGTGCAGGGGGTGAACACTGAAGCTTTCTTT.

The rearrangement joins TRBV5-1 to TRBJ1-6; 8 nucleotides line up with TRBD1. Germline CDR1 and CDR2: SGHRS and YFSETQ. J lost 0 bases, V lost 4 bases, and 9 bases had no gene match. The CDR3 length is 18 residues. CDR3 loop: CASSINGQGSSYNSPLHF. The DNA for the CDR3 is TGCGCCAGCAGCATAAACGGACAGGGAAGCTCCTATAATTCACCCCTCCACTTT.

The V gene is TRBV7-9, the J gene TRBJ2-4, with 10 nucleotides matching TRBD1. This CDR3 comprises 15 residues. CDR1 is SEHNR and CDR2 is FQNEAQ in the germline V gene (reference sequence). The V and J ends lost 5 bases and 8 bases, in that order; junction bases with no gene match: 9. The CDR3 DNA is TGTGCCAGCAGCCGGGGGGGGGACAGGGGTGACATTCAGTACTTC. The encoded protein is CASSRGGDRGDIQYF.

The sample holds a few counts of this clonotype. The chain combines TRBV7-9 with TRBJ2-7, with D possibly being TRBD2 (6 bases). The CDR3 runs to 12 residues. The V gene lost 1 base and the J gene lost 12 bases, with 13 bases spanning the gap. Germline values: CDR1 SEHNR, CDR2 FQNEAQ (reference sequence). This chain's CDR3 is CASSLEGGNPYV. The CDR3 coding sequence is TGTGCCAGCAGCTTAGAAGGAGGGAATCCGTACGTC.

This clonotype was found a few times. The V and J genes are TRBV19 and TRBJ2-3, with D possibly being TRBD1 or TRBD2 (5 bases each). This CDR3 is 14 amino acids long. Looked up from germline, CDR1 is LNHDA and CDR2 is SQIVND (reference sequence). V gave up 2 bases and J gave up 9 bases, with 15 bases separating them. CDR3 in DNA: TGTGCCAGTAGTATAATGAGAGGGGCAGGGACGCAGTATTTT. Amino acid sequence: CASSIMRGAGTQYF. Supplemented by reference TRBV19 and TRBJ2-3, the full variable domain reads DGGITQSPKYLFRKEGQNVTLSCEQNLNHDAMYWYRQDPGQGLRLIYYSQIVNDFQKGDIAEGYSVSREKKESFPLTVTSAQKNPTAFYLCASSIMRGAGTQYFGPGTRLTVL.

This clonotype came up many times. DNA of the CDR3: TGTGCCAGCAGCTCCCTGGGCCGGGGCACAGATACGCAGTATTTT. It is translated as CASSSLGRGTDTQYF. The rearrangement links TRBV6-1 to TRBJ2-3; no clear D gene. Germline assignment: CDR1 MNHNS and CDR2 SASEGT. CDR3 length equals 15 residues. V was clipped by 6 bases and J by 1 base, with 14 bases between them.

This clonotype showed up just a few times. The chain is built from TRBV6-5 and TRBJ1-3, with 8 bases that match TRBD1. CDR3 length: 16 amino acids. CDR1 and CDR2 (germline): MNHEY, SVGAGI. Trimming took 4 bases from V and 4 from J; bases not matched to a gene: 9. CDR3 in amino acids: CASSSWTGKVGNTIYF. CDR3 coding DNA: TGTGCCAGCAGTTCCTGGACAGGGAAAGTAGGAAACACCATATATTTT.

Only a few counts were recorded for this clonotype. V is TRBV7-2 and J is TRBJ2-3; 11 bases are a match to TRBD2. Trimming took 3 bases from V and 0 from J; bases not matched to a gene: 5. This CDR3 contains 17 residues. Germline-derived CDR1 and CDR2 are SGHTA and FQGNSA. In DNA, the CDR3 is TGTGCCAGCAGCTTTTCTAGCGGGGGGCGTAGCACAGATACGCAGTATTTT. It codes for CASSFSSGGRSTDTQYF. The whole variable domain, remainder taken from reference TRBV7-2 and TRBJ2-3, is GAGVSQSPSNKVTEKGKDVELRCDPISGHTALYWYRQSLGQGLEFLIYFQGNSAPDKSGLPSDRFSAERTGGSVSTLTIQRTQQEDSAVYLCASSFSSGGRSTDTQYFGPGTRLTVL.

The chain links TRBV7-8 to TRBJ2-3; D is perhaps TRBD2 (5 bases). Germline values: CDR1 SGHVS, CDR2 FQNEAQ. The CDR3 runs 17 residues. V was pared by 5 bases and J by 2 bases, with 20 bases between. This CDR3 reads CASSPFRGLRVTDTQYF. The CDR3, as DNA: TGTGCCAGCAGCCCGTTTCGGGGTCTAAGGGTCACAGATACGCAGTATTTT. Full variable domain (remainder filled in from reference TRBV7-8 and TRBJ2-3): GAGVSQSPRYKVAKRGQDVALRCDPISGHVSLFWYQQALGQGPEFLTYFQNEAQLDKSGLPSDRFFAERPEGSVSTLKIQRTQQEDSAVYLCASSPFRGLRVTDTQYFGPGTRLTVL.

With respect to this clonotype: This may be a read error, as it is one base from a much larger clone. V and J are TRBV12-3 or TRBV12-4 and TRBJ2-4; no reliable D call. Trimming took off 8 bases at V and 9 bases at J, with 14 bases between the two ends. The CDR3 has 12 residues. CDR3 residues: CASEVDHGIQYF. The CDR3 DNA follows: TGTGCCAGCGAGGTCGATCACGGCATTCAGTACTTC.

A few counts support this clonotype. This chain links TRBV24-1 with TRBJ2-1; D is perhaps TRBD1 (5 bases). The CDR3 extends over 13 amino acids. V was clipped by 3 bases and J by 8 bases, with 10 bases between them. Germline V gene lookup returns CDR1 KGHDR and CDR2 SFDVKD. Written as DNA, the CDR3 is TGTGCCACCAGTGATCAGGGAAAAGATGAGCAGTTCTTC. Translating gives CATSDQGKDEQFF.

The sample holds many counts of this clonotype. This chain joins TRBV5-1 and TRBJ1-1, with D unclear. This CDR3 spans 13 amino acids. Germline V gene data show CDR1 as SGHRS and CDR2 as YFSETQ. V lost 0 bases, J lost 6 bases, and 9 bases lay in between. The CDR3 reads CASSLAGSAEAFF. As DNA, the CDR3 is TGCGCCAGCAGCTTGGCGGGGAGCGCTGAAGCTTTCTTT.

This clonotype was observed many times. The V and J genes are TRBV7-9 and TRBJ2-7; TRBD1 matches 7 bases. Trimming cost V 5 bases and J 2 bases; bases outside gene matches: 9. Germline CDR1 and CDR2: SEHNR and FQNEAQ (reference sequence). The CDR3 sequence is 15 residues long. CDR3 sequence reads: CASSRRGPGTYEQYF. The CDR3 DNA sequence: TGTGCCAGCAGCAGAAGGGGGCCTGGCACCTACGAGCAGTACTTC.

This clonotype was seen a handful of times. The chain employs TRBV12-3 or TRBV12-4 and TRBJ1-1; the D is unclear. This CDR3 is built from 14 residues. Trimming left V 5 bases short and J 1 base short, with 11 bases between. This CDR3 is CASSDQVTNTEAFF. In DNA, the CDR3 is TGTGCCAGCAGTGACCAGGTGACGAACACTGAAGCTTTCTTT.

CDR3 protein: CASSPPRGAGYTF. CDR3 DNA: TGTGCCAGCAGTCCCCCGCGGGGTGCGGGCTACACCTTC. V gene TRBV6-1 combines with J gene TRBJ1-2, with D unclear. This CDR3 spans 13 amino acids. V was cut by 5 bases and J by 8 bases, with 15 bases left in between. The germline gives CDR1 MNHNS, CDR2 SASEGT.

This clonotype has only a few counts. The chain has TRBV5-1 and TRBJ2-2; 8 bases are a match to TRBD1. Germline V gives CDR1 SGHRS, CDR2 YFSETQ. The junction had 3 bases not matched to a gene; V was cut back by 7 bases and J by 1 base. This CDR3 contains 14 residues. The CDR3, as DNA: TGCGCCAGCCAGGGACAGGTGAACACCGGGGAGCTGTTTTTT. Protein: CASQGQVNTGELFF.

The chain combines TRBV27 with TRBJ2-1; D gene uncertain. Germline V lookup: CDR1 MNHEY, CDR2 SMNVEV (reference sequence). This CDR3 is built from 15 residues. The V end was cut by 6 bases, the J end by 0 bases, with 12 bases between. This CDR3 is CASSRILSSYNEQFF. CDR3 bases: TGTGCCAGCAGCCGGATTCTGAGCTCCTACAATGAGCAGTTCTTC.

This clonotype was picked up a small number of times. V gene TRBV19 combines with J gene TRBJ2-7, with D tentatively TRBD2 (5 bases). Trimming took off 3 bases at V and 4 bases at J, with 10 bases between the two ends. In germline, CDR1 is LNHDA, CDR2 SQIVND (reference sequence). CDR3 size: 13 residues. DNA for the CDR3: TGTGCCAGTAGTATTCCGGGGTCGTACGAGCAGTACTTC. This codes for CASSIPGSYEQYF.

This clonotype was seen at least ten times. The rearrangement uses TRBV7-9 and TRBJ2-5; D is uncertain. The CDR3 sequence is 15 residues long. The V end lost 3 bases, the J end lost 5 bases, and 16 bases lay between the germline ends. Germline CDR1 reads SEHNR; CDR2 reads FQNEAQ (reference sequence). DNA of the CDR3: TGTGCCAGCAGCTTTCAAGCAGTCCCTCTGGAGACCCAGTACTTC. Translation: CASSFQAVPLETQYF.

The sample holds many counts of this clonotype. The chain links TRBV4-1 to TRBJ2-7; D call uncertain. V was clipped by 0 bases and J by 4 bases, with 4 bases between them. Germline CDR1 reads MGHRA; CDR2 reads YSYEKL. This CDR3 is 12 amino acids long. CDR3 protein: CASSQDLYEQYF. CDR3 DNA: TGCGCCAGCAGCCAAGATCTGTACGAGCAGTACTTC.

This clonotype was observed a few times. CDR3 residues: CASSPPFGDRDYGYTF. For the CDR3, the DNA is TGTGCCAGCAGTCCCCCGTTTGGGGACAGGGACTATGGCTACACCTTC. The V call is TRBV27, the J call TRBJ1-2, with 9 bases matching TRBD1. J lost 3 bases, V lost 5 bases, and 10 bases had no gene match. The CDR3 has 16 residues. The germline V gene encodes CDR1 MNHEY and CDR2 SMNVEV (reference sequence).

The DNA for the CDR3 is TGCAGCGCCAGTGGCGGAGACACCGGGGAGCTGTTTTTT. Translated, it gives CSASGGDTGELFF. This chain links TRBV29-1 with TRBJ2-2; D is undetermined. The CDR3 extends over 13 amino acids. The V gene lost 7 bases and the J gene lost 3 bases, with 12 bases spanning the gap. CDR1 and CDR2 (germline): SQVTM, ANQGSEA.

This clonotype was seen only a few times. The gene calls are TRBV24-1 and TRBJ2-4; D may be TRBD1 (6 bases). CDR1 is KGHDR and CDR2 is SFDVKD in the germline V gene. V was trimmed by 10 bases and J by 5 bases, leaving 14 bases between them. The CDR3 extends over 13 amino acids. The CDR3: CATPPAGENIQYF. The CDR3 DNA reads TGTGCCACGCCCCCTGCAGGGGAAAACATTCAGTACTTC.

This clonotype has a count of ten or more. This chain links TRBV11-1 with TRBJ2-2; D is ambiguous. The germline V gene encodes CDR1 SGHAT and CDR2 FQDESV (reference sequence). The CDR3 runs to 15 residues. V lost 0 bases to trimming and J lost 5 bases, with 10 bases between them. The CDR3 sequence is CASSLAFYRTGELFF. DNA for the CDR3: TGTGCCAGCAGCTTAGCGTTCTACCGGACCGGGGAGCTGTTTTTT.

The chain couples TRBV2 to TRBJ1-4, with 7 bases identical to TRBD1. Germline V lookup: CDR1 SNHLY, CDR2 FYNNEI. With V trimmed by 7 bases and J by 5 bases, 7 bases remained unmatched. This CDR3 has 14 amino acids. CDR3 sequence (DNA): TGTGCCAGCACCCAGGGGGGCGGCAATGAAAAACTGTTTTTT. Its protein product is CASTQGGGNEKLFF.